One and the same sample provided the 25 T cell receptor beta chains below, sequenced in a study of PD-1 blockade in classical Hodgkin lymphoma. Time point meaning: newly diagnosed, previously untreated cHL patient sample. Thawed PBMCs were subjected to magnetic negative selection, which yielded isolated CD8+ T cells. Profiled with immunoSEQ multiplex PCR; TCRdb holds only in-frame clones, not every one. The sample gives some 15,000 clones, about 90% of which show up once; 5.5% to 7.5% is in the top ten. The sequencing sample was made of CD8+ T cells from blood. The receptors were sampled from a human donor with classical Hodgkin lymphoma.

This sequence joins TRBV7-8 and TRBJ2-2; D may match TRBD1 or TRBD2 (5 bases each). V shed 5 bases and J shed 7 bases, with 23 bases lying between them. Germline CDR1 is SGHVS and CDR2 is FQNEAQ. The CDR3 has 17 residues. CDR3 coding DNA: TGTGCCAGCAGCCCGGCCCCCCCCGCAGGGACCAACGGGGAGCTGTTTTTT. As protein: CASSPAPPAGTNGELFF.

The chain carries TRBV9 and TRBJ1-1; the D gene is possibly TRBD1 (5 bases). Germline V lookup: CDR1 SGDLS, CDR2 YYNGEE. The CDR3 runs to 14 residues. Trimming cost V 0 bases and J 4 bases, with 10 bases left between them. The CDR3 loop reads CASSVGGEGTEAFF. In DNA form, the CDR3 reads TGTGCCAGCAGCGTAGGAGGGGAGGGCACTGAAGCTTTCTTT.

For the CDR3, the DNA is TGTGCCAGCAGCTTCCCGCTAGCGGGAGGGTTAGATACGCAGTATTTT. Its protein product is CASSFPLAGGLDTQYF. This chain connects TRBV11-2 to TRBJ2-3, with 12 positions matching TRBD2. Germline V gene lookup returns CDR1 SGHAT and CDR2 FQNNGV. The CDR3 loop spans 16 amino acids. V dropped 3 bases and J dropped 5; count of bases not matched to a gene: 6.

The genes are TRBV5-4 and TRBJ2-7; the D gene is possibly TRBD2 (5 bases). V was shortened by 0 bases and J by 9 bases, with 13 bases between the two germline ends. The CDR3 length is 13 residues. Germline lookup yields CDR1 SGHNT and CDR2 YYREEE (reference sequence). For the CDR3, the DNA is TGTGCCAGCAGCTTGGACGTAGGACTCTGGCAGTACTTC. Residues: CASSLDVGLWQYF.

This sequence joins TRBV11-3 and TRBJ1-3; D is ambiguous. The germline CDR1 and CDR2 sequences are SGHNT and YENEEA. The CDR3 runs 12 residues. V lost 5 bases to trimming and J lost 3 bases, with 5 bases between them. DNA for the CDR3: TGTGCCAGCAGCAGGATTGGAAACACCATATATTTT. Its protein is CASSRIGNTIYF.

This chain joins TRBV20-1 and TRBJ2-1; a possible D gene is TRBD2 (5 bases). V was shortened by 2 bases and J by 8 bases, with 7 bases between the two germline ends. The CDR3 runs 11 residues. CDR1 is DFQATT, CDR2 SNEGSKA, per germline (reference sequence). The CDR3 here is CSARHGDEQFF. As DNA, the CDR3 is TGCAGTGCTAGACACGGGGATGAGCAGTTCTTC.

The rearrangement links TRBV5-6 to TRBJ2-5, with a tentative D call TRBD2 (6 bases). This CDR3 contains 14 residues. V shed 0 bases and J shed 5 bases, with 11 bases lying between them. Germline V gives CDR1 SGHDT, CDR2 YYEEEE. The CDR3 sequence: CASSLELAGETQYF. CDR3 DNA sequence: TGTGCCAGCAGCTTGGAACTAGCAGGCGAGACCCAGTACTTC.

This chain's CDR3 is CASSPNSGTYNEQFF. The CDR3, as DNA: TGTGCCAGCAGCCCCAATTCGGGGACGTACAATGAGCAGTTCTTC. This chain links TRBV7-9 with TRBJ2-1; D is tentatively TRBD1 or TRBD2 (5 bases each). The CDR3 is 15 amino acids. Germline V CDR1 and CDR2: SEHNR, FQNEAQ (reference sequence). V lost 5 bases to trimming and J lost 4 bases, with 15 bases between them.

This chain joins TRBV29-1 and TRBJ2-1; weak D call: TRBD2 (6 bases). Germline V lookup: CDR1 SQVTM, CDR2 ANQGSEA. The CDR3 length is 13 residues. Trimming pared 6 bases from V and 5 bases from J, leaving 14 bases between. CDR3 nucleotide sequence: TGCAGCGTAAGGGACTTGACGAACAATGAGCAGTTCTTC. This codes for CSVRDLTNNEQFF.

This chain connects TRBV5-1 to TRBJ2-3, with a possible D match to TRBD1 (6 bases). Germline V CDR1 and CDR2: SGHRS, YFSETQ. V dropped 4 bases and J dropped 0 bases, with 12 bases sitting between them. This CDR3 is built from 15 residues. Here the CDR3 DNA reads TGCGCCAGCAGCCCCGGACAGACTAGCACAGATACGCAGTATTTT. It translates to CASSPGQTSTDTQYF.

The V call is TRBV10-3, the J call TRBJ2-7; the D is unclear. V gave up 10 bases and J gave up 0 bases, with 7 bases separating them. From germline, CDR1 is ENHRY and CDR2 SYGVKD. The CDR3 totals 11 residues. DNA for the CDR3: TGTGCCACCGGAACCTCCTACGAGCAGTACTTC. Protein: CATGTSYEQYF.

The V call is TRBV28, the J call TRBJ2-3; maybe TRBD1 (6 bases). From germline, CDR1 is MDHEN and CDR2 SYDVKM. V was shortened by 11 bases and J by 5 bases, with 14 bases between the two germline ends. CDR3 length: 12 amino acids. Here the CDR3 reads CAAQGNEDTQYF. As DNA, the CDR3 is TGTGCCGCCCAGGGGAATGAAGATACGCAGTATTTT.

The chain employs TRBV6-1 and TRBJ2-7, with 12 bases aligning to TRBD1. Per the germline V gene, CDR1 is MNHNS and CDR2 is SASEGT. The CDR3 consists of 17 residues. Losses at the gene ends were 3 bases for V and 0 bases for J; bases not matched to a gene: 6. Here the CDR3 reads CASSDSGTGGFSYEQYV. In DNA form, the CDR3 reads TGTGCCAGCAGTGATAGCGGGACAGGGGGCTTCTCCTACGAGCAGTACGTC.

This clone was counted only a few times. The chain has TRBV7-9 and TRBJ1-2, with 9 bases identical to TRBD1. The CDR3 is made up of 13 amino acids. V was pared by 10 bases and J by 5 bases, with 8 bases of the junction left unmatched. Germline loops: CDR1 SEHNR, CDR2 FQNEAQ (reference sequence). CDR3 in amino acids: CATSTQGAYGYTF. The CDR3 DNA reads TGTGCCACCTCAACACAGGGGGCATATGGCTACACCTTC.

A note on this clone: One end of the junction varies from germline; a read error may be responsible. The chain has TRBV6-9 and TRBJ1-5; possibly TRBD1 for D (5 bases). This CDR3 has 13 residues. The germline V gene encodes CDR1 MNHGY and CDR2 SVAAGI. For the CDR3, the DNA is TGTACCAGCAGTTACAGTGGGGGACAGCCCCAGCATTTT. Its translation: CTSSYSGGQPQHF.

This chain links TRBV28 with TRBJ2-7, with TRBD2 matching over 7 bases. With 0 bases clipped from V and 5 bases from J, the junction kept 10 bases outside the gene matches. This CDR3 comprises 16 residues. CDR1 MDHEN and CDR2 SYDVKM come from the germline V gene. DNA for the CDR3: TGTGCCAGCAGTTTATGGGGAGCGGGAAGTAGAAACGAGCAGTACTTC. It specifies CASSLWGAGSRNEQYF.

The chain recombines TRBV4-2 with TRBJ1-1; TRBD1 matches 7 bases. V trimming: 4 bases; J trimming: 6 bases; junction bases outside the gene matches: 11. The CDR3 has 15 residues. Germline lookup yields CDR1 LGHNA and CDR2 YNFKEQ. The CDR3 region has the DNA TGTGCCAGCAGCCCGGAAGTATCAGGGGGTGCTGAAGCTTTCTTT. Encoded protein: CASSPEVSGGAEAFF.

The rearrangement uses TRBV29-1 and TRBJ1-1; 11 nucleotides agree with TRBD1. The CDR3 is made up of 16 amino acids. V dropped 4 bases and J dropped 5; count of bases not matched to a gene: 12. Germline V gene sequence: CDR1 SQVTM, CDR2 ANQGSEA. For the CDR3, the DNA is TGCAGCGTTGCCCCATTCGGACAGGGGGCAGGGACTGAAGCTTTCTTT. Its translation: CSVAPFGQGAGTEAFF.

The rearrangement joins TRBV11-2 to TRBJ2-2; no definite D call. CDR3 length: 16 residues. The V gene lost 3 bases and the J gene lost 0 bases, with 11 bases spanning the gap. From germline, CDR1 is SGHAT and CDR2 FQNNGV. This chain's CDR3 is CASSFGPRANTGELFF. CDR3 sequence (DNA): TGTGCCAGCAGCTTCGGACCTAGGGCGAACACCGGGGAGCTGTTTTTT.

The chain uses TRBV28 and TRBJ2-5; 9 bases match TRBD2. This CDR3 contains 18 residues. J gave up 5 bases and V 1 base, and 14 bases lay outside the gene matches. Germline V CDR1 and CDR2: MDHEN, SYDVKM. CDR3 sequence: CASSLYGGGRALGETQYF. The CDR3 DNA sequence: TGTGCCAGCAGTTTATACGGGGGCGGGAGGGCCCTCGGGGAGACCCAGTACTTC.

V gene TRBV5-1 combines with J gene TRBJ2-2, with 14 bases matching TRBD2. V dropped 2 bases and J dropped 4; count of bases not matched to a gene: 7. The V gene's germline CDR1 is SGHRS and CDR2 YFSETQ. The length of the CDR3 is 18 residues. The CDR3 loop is CASSFSGTSGSITGELFF. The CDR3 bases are TGCGCCAGCAGCTTTTCCGGGACTAGCGGGAGCATCACCGGGGAGCTGTTTTTT.

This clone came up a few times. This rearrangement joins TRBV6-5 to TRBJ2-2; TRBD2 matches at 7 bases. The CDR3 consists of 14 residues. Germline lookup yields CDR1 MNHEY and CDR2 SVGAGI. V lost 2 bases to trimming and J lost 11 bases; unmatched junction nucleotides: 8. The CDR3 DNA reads TGTGCCAGCAGTTACCGCATAAGCGGGACCGAGCTGTTTTTT. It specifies CASSYRISGTELFF.

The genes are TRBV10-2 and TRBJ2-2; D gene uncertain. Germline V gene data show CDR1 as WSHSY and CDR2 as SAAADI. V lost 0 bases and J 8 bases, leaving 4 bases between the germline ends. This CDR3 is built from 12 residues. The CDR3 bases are TGCGCCAGCAGTGAGTCGATAGGGGAGCTGTTTTTT. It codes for CASSESIGELFF.

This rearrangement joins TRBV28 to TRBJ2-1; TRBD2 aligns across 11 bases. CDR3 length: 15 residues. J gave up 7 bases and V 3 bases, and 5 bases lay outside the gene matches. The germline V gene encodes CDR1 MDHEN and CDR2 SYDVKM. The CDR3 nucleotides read TGTGCCAGCAGTTTTACGACTAGCGGGATTAATGAGCAGTTCTTC. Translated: CASSFTTSGINEQFF.

In nucleotides, the CDR3 is TGCAGCCCCCTAGTTTTCAATGAGCAGTTCTTC. It translates to CSPLVFNEQFF. The genes are TRBV29-1 and TRBJ2-1; no firm D call. Germline loops: CDR1 SQVTM, CDR2 ANQGSEA. The CDR3 consists of 11 residues. V lost 8 bases and J 6 bases, leaving 11 bases between the germline ends.